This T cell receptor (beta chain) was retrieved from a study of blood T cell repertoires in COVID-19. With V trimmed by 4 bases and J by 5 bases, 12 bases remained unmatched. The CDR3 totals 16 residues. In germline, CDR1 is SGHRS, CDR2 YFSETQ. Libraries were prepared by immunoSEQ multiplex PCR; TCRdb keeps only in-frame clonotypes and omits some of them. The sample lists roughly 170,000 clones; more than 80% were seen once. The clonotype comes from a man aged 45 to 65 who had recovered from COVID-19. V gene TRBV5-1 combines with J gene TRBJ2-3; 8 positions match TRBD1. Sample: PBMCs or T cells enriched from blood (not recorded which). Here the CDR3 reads CASSPIGQGAGDTQYF. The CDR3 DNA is TGCGCCAGCAGCCCCATAGGCCAGGGGGCAGGAGATACGCAGTATTTT.